These 2 T cell receptor beta chains originate from one sample sequenced in a study of regulatory T cells in long-lasting Graves disease. HTBI primers from iRepertoire and Arm-PCR of CDR3 regions yielded the TCR beta libraries. One entry per CDR3 protein, called by TCRdb with MiXCR from the multiplex PCR reads. The top ten hold 22% of the sample, which has about 400,000 distinct CDR3 sequences, around a sixth seen once. Documented time point: newly diagnosed GD, antithyroid drugs for less than 3 months. The TCR library used RNA extracted from PBMCs. The material sequenced was peripheral blood mononuclear cells (PBMCs), taken at new diagnosis, from a patient treated with antithyroid drugs. These receptors originate from a female donor with Graves disease.

This clonotype turned up a few times. This chain links TRBV10-3 with TRBJ2-7; 14 nucleotides line up with TRBD2. Germline values: CDR1 ENHRY, CDR2 SYGVKD. J was trimmed by 1 base and V by 8 bases; bases with no gene match: 7. The CDR3 is 16 amino acids. The CDR3 sequence is CAIGGGTSGGSYEQYF. The CDR3 DNA reads TGTGCCATCGGGGGCGGGACTAGCGGGGGATCCTACGAGCAGTACTTC.

This clonotype occurred many times. V usage is TRBV5-1 and J usage is TRBJ1-1; D is ambiguous. Trimming stripped 4 bases from V and 3 bases from J, with 16 bases between. Germline lookup yields CDR1 SGHRS and CDR2 YFSETQ. This CDR3 is built from 15 residues. The CDR3 DNA reads as TGCGCCAGCAGCCCCGGGCGGGTAAGGGACACTGAAGCTTTCTTT. Protein product: CASSPGRVRDTEAFF.